The present T cell receptor beta chain was sequenced within a study of T-cell reconstitution after alpha-beta-depleted transplantation in children. CDR1 and CDR2 from the germline V gene are MNHEY and SMNVEV (reference sequence). V dropped 4 bases and J dropped 0 bases, with 9 bases sitting between them. CDR3 size: 15 residues. This sample's TCRbeta library carried unique molecular identifier barcodes. TCRdb re-analysed the PCR reads in MiXCR, keeping a single row per CDR3 protein. Seen here are some 70,000 distinct CDR3 sequences, 6% to 8.5% observed once, and the top ten hold more than 2.5%. The rearrangement joins TRBV27 to TRBJ2-2; weak D call: TRBD1 (6 bases). The sequenced sample was PBMCs from the stem cell graft donor, obtained from the stem cell graft. The sequence was collected from a human donor who donated a stem cell graft to a child with acute lymphoblastic leukemia. The DNA for the CDR3 is TGTGCCAGCAGTTCAGGGACAACGAACACCGGGGAGCTGTTTTTT. As protein: CASSSGTTNTGELFF.